This record covers a single TCR beta chain. There are a few counts of this clone. What antigen it recognizes has not been identified. No much larger clone is present one base from it, and per-base qualities are unavailable. Another Seattle source contributed samples from volunteer blood donors who had recovered from COVID-19. Collaborating institutions collected whole blood in K2EDTA tubes following their own protocols. Collaborator samples were shipped for TCRbeta analysis as frozen whole blood, isolated PBMCs, or DNA extracted from either sample type. From cysteine to phenylalanine, the CDR3 is 13 amino acids long. Kept here is only the CDR3 DNA, which spans 39 bases and is read in frame from base 1. Sequences MNHEY (CDR1) and SMNVEV (CDR2) are obtained from the germline V gene (reference sequence). V is clipped by 11 bases and J by 1 base, and the sequence between their germline boundaries is 14 bases long.

This sample was taken from a study of blood T cell repertoires in COVID-19 (dated by TCRdb to the early 2020s). General notes on the study: Samples covering the acute and convalescent phases of COVID-19 were provided by collaborators in the United States, Italy and Spain. The material from the prospective study consisted of cDNA or gDNA derived from T cells, B-cell-depleted T cells, or PBMCs. The dataset comprised deeply sampled blood TCRbeta repertoires from subjects exposed to, actively infected with, or recovered from COVID-19. The repertoires were made available in a free public database intended to serve as a resource for research on the immune response to SARS-CoV-2. Samples were obtained from the ongoing ImmuneRACE study (first 160 participants) and from about 1,300 subjects provided by 6 global collaborators. A de-identified subject ID, COVID-19 status, age in years and sex were almost always included in the sample metadata. Where available, HLA class I and class II types were obtained from metadata supplied by the sample provider rather than from assay-based typing. What the authors observed across the whole study: The amount of clinical and demographic metadata varied by source and participant and was provided uncurated.

The immunoSEQ Assay, a bias-controlled multiplex PCR, was used to amplify TCRbeta CDR3 regions from genomic DNA. Regarding the original processing steps: Nucleated cell counts per sample were estimated from amplification of reference gene primers within the assay. To quantify the absolute abundance of each unique TCRbeta CDR3 rearrangement, sequence reads were collapsed and filtered. For each sample, productive Simpson clonality was calculated as the square root of Simpson's diversity index across productive rearrangements. Here the immuneACCESS table is served through TCRdb, limited to in-frame sequences with V and J called. Missing clones are a known gap in these copies; in checked studies unresolved V genes cover under half, and the rest lacks a known reason. The DNA gave D and trimming, while V, J and clone size come from that table. The table for this sample lists some 160,000 clones; roughly 91% of them were counted only once. Together, the top ten hold around 2% of the sample.

This sequence was found in a man between 50 and 59 years old who had recovered from COVID-19. The chain couples TRBV27 to TRBJ1-1, with the D gene not confidently named. Specimen: peripheral blood. CDR3 loop: CACRAGSNTEAFF. The DNA sequence reads TGTGCCTGTCGTGCAGGCTCGAACACTGAAGCTTTCTTT.